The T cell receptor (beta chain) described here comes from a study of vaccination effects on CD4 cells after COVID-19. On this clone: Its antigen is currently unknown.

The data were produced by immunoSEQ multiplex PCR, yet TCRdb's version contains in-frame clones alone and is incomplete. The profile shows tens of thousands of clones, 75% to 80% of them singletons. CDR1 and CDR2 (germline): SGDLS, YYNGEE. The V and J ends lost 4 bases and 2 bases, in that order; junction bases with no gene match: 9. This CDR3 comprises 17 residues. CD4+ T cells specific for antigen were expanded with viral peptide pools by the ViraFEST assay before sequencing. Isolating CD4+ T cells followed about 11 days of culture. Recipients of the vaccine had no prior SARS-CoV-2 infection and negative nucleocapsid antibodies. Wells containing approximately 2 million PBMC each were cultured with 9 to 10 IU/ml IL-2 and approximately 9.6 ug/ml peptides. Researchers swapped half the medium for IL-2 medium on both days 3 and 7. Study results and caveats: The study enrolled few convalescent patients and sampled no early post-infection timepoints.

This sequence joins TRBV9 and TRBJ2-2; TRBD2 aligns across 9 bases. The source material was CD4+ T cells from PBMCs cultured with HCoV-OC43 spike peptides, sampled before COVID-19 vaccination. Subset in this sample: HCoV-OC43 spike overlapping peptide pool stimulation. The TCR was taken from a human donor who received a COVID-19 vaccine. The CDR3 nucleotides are TGTGCCAGCAGCCCTCGCGGGGGGGCTTTTAACACCGGGGAGCTGTTTTTT. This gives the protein CASSPRGGAFNTGELFF.